This section outlines one TCR beta chain sequence together with its context. Its antigen is not known. The data stem from a study of cytomegalovirus exposure and HLA in healthy donors. General observations from the study: High specificity and sensitivity for cytomegalovirus status were reported for the classifier. Further analysis, carried out later, found HLA-associated TCR beta chains more clonally expanded than equally common other chains.

The CDR3 has 16 residues. Germline loops: CDR1 LNHNV, CDR2 YYDKDF (reference sequence). Germline trimming cut 2 bases from V and 6 bases from J; bases unmatched to any gene: 9. The PCR contained 60 Vbeta and 13 Jbeta primers. The assay was immunoSEQ multiplex PCR, and TCRdb's table has in-frame clones only and misses some. The sample contains 80,000 or so clones, around 70% of which appear only once. V and J are TRBV15 and TRBJ2-1; TRBD1 aligns across 8 bases. Specimen: PBMCs. This clonotype was sampled from a woman aged 40 to 49 in good health and CMV-seropositive. The CDR3 nucleotides read TGTGCCACCAGCAGAACCCCCGGGACAGGCATCAATGAGCAGTTCTTC. As protein: CATSRTPGTGINEQFF.